Listed below are T cell receptor beta chains from one sample, sequenced in a study of cytomegalovirus exposure and HLA in healthy donors. TCRdb keeps only in-frame clones here, not all; method: immunoSEQ multiplex PCR. The profile covers 75,000 to 90,000 clones, with roughly 80% appearing a single time and 2.5% to 4% taken by the ten largest. Input material: PBMCs. Every receptor here comes from a man aged 50 to 60 in good health and CMV-seronegative. Both conserved end residues are part of each CDR3. Fields, in order: V gene, J gene, clone size, D gene, CDR3 DNA, CDR3 protein. The D gene is left open where the match is weak. Only some rows state a clone size, as once, few, many or a class for expanded clones.

TRBV13	TRBJ2-3	NA	NA	TGTGCCAGCAGTTCGTGGGGAGCCACGCAGTATTTT	CASSSWGATQYF
TRBV6-5	TRBJ1-1	NA	NA	TGTGCCAGCAGTTACAGTACCCGAGGAAACACTGAAGCTTTCTTT	CASSYSTRGNTEAFF
TRBV28	TRBJ2-7	once	NA	TGTGCCAGCCGGGGTTCACCGACGTACGAGCAGTACTTC	CASRGSPTYEQYF
TRBV4-1	TRBJ1-3	NA	TRBD1	TGCGCCAGCAGCCTACGGGACAGGGCCCCTCTCGTCGGGAACACCATATATTTT	CASSLRDRAPLVGNTIYF
TRBV5-4	TRBJ2-3	NA	NA	TGTGCCAGCAGCCAACTACTAGCTACCCTCACAGATACGCAGTATTTT	CASSQLLATLTDTQYF
TRBV4-1	TRBJ1-6	NA	TRBD1	TGCGCCAGCAGCCAAGATGCGCCGGGACAGTACAATTCACCCCTCCACTTT	CASSQDAPGQYNSPLHF
TRBV4-1	TRBJ1-2	NA	TRBD1	TGCGCCAGCAGCCAGGCGGGACAGGGGTTAAACTATGGCTACACCTTC	CASSQAGQGLNYGYTF
TRBV2	TRBJ2-2	NA	NA	TGTGCCAGCAGTACCACGGCGGCAAACACCGGGGAGCTGTTTTTT	CASSTTAANTGELFF
TRBV9	TRBJ1-2	once	NA	TGTGCCAGCAGCGTAGAGGGGGGGGCGAACTATGGCTACACCTTC	CASSVEGGANYGYTF
TRBV7-8	TRBJ1-4	NA	NA	TGTGCCAGCAGCTCGAGGCCCGGTGAAAAACTGTTTTTT	CASSSRPGEKLFF
TRBV4-3	TRBJ1-4	NA	TRBD1	TGCGCCAGCAGCCGGACAGGGAACTTTGCAACTAATGAAAAACTGTTTTTT	CASSRTGNFATNEKLFF
TRBV27	TRBJ1-1	NA	TRBD1	TGTGCCAGCAGTGGAGACAGGGGAGACGCTGAAGCTTTCTTT	CASSGDRGDAEAFF
TRBV19	TRBJ1-5	NA	TRBD1	TGTGCCAGTAGTATAGGAGGCGGGACAGGGATAGGGAATCAGCCCCAGCATTTT	CASSIGGGTGIGNQPQHF
TRBV5-1	TRBJ1-1	few	TRBD1	TGCGCCAGCAGCTTCACCGACAGGGGATGGAACACTGAAGCTTTCTTT	CASSFTDRGWNTEAFF
TRBV7-9	TRBJ2-4	NA	NA	TGTTCCAGCAGCTTAGCGCCATTGGACATAGACAAAAACATTCAGTACTTC	CSSSLAPLDIDKNIQYF
TRBV5-1	TRBJ1-6	NA	NA	TGCGCCAGCAGCCCCGACTACTATTCACCCCTCCACTTT	CASSPDYYSPLHF
TRBV19	TRBJ2-3	NA	TRBD2	TGTGCCAGTACGGCTAGCGGGGGGGAGGATACGCAGTATTTT	CASTASGGEDTQYF
TRBV19	TRBJ1-5	NA	NA	TGTGCCAGTAGTATGGGGACTAGGGCGGAAAGGCTGCATTTT	CASSMGTRAERLHF
TRBV7-3	TRBJ2-6	NA	NA	TGTGCCAGCAGCTTAGGGCTGGGTACTGGGGCCAACGTCCTGACTTTC	CASSLGLGTGANVLTF
TRBV7-9	TRBJ1-1	NA	NA	TGTGCCAGCAGCTTACAGCGGAACACTGAAGCTTTCTTT	CASSLQRNTEAFF
TRBV13	TRBJ2-7	NA	TRBD2	TGTGCCAGCAGCTTGGCCGGGACTAGCGGGGGGGCGGGTGTCTACGAGCAGTACTTC	CASSLAGTSGGAGVYEQYF
TRBV30	TRBJ2-4	NA	TRBD2	TGTGCCTGGAGTGTAGCGGGGGGTCTGTATAGAAACATTCAGTACTTC	CAWSVAGGLYRNIQYF
TRBV19	TRBJ1-1	NA	TRBD1	TGTGCCAGTAGCGGACAGGGGGCGACTGAAGCCTTCTTT	CASSGQGATEAFF
TRBV5-1	TRBJ1-4	NA	NA	TGCGCCAGCAGCTCCGGACTAAATCCTAATGAAAAACTGTTTTTT	CASSSGLNPNEKLFF
TRBV28	TRBJ1-5	NA	NA	TGTGCCAGCAGTCCTCCACCAGGGGCCAGCAATCAGCCCCAGCATTTT	CASSPPPGASNQPQHF
TRBV6-1	TRBJ1-1	NA	TRBD1	TGTGCCAGCAGGGACAGGGGATACACTGAAGCTTTCTTT	CASRDRGYTEAFF
TRBV7-3	TRBJ2-7	once	TRBD1	TGTGCCAGCAGCTCCGACAGGGTTGCCTACGAGCAGTACTTC	CASSSDRVAYEQYF
TRBV18	TRBJ2-3	NA	NA	TGTGCCAGCTCACCACCGCGGGGAGATACGCAGTATTTT	CASSPPRGDTQYF
TRBV19	TRBJ1-2	NA	NA	TGTGCCAGTAGTTCGATGGGGGGTACATCGGGTCTCTATGGCTACACCTTC	CASSSMGGTSGLYGYTF
TRBV6-5	TRBJ1-2	few	TRBD1	TGTGCCAGCAGCCGGACAGGGACCGGGGGAGGCTACACCTTC	CASSRTGTGGGYTF
TRBV4-2	TRBJ2-3	NA	TRBD2	TGTGCCAGCAGCCAGCGGGGGGGCACAGATACGCAGTATTTT	CASSQRGGTDTQYF
TRBV6-5	TRBJ2-2	NA	NA	TGTGCCAGCACACGCGGAATGGAGAACACCGGGGAGCTGTTTTTT	CASTRGMENTGELFF
TRBV14	TRBJ2-2	NA	NA	TGTGCCAGCAGCCCCCCTAGAGGCAGGGGATCGAACACCGGGGAGCTGTTTTTT	CASSPPRGRGSNTGELFF
TRBV6-1	TRBJ2-1	NA	TRBD2	TGTGCCAGCAGTGTAGCGGGGACAACCCTTAGGAATGAGCAGTTCTTC	CASSVAGTTLRNEQFF
TRBV7-3	TRBJ1-6	NA	NA	TGTGCCAGCAGCTTAAACGGGGATTCACCCCTCCACTTT	CASSLNGDSPLHF
TRBV5-1	TRBJ1-1	few	NA	TGCGCCAGCAGCTTTAATGTAGAGGTGGGCACTGAAGCTTTCTTT	CASSFNVEVGTEAFF
TRBV30	TRBJ1-4	NA	NA	TGTGCCTGGGGAGTTGGACAGACAACTAATGAAAAACTGTTTTTT	CAWGVGQTTNEKLFF
TRBV5-1	TRBJ2-1	NA	TRBD2	TGCGCCAGCTGGCCGGGAGCGGGGGGGCACAATGAGCAGTTCTTC	CASWPGAGGHNEQFF
TRBV7-9	TRBJ1-1	few	NA	TGTGCCAGCAGCTTAGGGCATTACACTGAAGCTTTCTTT	CASSLGHYTEAFF
TRBV5-4	TRBJ1-4	NA	NA	TGTGCCAGCAGCTTGAAGGGAGTGGGGTTCGAAAAACTGTTTTTT	CASSLKGVGFEKLFF
TRBV6-5	TRBJ1-6	NA	NA	TGTGCCAGCAGTTACGGCAGTGAAAATTCACCCCTCCACTTT	CASSYGSENSPLHF
TRBV30	TRBJ1-1	NA	NA	TGTGCCTGGAGTCTCGGGGGAATTAACACTGAAGCTTTCTTT	CAWSLGGINTEAFF
TRBV5-4	TRBJ1-5	NA	TRBD1	TGTGCCAGCAGCTTGGGAACAGGGGGCAATCAGCCCCAGCATTTT	CASSLGTGGNQPQHF
TRBV9	TRBJ1-4	NA	TRBD1	TGTGCCAGCAGCGTAGATCCGGGACAGGGACTTGAAAAACTGTTTTTT	CASSVDPGQGLEKLFF
TRBV2	TRBJ2-7	few	TRBD2	TGTGCCAGCAGGGACAGCGGGGGGGCGGGGGAGCAGTACTTC	CASRDSGGAGEQYF
TRBV18	TRBJ2-7	NA	TRBD2	TGTGCCAGCTCACCATCGGGAGGATACGAGCAGTACTTC	CASSPSGGYEQYF
TRBV19	TRBJ1-5	few	TRBD1	TGTGCCAGTAGGGCACAACAGGGGTTTACCAACAAAAATCAGCCCCAGCATTTT	CASRAQQGFTNKNQPQHF
TRBV30	TRBJ2-7	once	NA	TGTGCCTGGAGTTTACAGGCCCGTGGGCCCTACGAGCAGTACTTC	CAWSLQARGPYEQYF
TRBV5-6	TRBJ2-3	NA	TRBD1	TGTGCCAGCAGCTTACTCGGACAGGCGGGCACAGATACGCAGTATTTT	CASSLLGQAGTDTQYF
TRBV27	TRBJ1-4	NA	TRBD1	TGTGCCAGCGGGGACAGGTTTAATGAAAAACTGTTTTTT	CASGDRFNEKLFF
TRBV5-6	TRBJ2-7	few	NA	TGTGCCAGCAGCTCATGGGGCGGCTACGAGCAGTACTTC	CASSSWGGYEQYF
TRBV10-1	TRBJ1-1	once	NA	TGCGCCAGCAGTGACCGCGGGGGCACTGAAGCTTTCTTT	CASSDRGGTEAFF
TRBV7-2	TRBJ2-5	NA	TRBD2	TGTGCCAGCAGCCCATGGCGGGGGGGAGAGACCCAGTACTTC	CASSPWRGGETQYF
TRBV6-6	TRBJ1-1	NA	NA	TGTGCCAGCAGTTACGGGCCAAGAATGAACACTGAAGCTTTCTTT	CASSYGPRMNTEAFF
TRBV2	TRBJ2-2	NA	TRBD1	TGTGCCAGCAGGGACAGGGTTAACACCGGGGAGCTGTTTTTT	CASRDRVNTGELFF